This T cell receptor beta chain is from a study of blood T cell repertoires in COVID-19. Trimming stripped 5 bases from V and 3 bases from J, with 12 bases between. CDR1 is SGHRS, CDR2 YFSETQ, per germline. The CDR3 sequence is 15 residues long. Repertoires were generated with immunoSEQ multiplex PCR, while TCRdb's copy carries only in-frame clones and drops some. The sample has over 45,000 clones, over 80% seen once; the top ten hold about three fifths. The origin of this receptor is a man between 65 and 79 years old with acute or convalescent COVID-19. The rearrangement links TRBV5-1 to TRBJ2-6; possible D gene TRBD2, 6 bases. The sample consisted of peripheral blood. DNA for the CDR3: TGCGCCAGCAGGGCTGGGACTTTTGGGGCCAACGTCCTGACTTTC. Its protein is CASRAGTFGANVLTF.